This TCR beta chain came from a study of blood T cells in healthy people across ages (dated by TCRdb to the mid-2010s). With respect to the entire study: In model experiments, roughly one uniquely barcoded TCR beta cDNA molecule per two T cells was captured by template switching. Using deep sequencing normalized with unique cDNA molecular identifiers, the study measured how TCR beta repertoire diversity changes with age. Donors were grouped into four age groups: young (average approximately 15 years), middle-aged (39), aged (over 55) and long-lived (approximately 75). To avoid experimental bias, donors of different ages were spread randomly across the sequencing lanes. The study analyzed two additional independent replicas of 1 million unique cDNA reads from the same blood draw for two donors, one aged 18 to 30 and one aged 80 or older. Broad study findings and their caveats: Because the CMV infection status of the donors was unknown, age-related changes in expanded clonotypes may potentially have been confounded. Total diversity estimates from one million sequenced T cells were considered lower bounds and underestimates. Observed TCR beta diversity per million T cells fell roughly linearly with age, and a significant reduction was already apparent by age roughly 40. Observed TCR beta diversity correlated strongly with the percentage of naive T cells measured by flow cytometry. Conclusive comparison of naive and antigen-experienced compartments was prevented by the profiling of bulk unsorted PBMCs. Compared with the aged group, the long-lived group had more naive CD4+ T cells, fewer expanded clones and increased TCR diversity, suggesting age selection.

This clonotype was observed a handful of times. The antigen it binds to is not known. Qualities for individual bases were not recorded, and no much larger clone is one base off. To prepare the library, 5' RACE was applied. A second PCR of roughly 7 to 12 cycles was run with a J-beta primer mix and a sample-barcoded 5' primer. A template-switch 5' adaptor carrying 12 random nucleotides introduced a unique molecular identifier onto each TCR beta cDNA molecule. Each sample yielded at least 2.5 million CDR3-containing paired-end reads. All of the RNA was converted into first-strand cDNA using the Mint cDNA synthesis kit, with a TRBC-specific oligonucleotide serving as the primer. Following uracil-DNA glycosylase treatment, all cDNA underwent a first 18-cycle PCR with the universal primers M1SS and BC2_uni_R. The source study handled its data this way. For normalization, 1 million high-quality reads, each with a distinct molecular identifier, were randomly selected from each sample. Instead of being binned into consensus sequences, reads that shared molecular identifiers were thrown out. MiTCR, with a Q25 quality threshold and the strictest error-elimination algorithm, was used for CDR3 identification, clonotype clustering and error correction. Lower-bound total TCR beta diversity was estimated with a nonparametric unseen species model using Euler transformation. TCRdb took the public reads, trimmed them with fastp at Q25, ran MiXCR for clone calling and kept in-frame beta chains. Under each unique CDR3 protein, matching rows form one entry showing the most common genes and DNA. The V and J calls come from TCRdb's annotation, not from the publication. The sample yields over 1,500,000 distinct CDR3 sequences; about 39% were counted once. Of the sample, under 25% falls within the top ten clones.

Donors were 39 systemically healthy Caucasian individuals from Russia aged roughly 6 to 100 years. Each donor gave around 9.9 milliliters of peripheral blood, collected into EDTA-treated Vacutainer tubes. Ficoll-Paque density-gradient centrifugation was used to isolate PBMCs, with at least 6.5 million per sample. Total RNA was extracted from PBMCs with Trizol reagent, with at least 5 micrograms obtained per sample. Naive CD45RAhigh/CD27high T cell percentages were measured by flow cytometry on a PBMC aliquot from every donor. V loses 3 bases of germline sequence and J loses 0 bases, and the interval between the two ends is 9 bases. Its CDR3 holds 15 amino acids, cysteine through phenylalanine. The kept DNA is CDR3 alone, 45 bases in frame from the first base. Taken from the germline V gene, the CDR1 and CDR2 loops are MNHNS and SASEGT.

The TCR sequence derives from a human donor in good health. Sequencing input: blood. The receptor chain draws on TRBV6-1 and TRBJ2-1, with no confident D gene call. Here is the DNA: TGTGCCAGCAGTGATCAGGCCTCCTCCTACAATGAGCAGTTCTTC. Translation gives CASSDQASSYNEQFF.